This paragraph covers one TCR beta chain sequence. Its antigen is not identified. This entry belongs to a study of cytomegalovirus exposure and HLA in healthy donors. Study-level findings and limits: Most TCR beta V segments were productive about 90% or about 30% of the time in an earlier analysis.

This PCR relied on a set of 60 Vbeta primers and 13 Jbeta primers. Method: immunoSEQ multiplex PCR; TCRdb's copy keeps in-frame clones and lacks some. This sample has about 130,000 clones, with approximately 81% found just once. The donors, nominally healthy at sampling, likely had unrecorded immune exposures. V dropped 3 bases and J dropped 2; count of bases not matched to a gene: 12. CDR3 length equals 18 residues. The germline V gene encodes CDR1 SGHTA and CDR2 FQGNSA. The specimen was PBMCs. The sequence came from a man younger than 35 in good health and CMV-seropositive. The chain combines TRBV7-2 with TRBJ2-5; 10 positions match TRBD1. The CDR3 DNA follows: TGTGCCAGCAGCTTTAAACCGGGACAGGGGAAACTTCAAGAGACCCAGTACTTC. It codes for CASSFKPGQGKLQETQYF.